The rows below give T cell receptor beta chains drawn from one sample of a study of CD4+ T cells in melanoma. The repertoire was sequenced with immunoSEQ multiplex PCR; TCRdb's copy has only in-frame clones and lacks some. The sample carries approximately 15,000 clones, 60% to 80% recorded once. Source material: cells from a culture (not recorded whether cultured in vitro). Receptors were obtained from a human donor with melanoma. The CDR3 runs from the conserved cysteine through the conserved F or W. The order of the fields is clone size, J gene, CDR3 length, D gene, V gene, CDR3 DNA, CDR3 protein. D genes are given only for firm matches. Size is omitted from some rows. Given values are once, few, many or a class for expanded clones.

clone_size: -
j_call: TRBJ2-5
cdr3_length: 15
d_call: -
v_call: TRBV5-1
cdr3_nt: TGCGCCAGCAGCTTGGAGATGGGAGCGGTAGAGACCCAGTACTTC
cdr3_aa: CASSLEMGAVETQYF

clone_size: -
j_call: TRBJ2-5
cdr3_length: 15
d_call: -
v_call: TRBV18
cdr3_nt: TGTGCCAGCTCTCCCCGGCAGGGTGGCCAAGAGACCCAGTACTTC
cdr3_aa: CASSPRQGGQETQYF

clone_size: -
j_call: TRBJ1-1
cdr3_length: 17
d_call: -
v_call: TRBV7-8
cdr3_nt: TGTGCCAGCAGCTCCCGACTCCCGGGGGGGAGGGGGACTGAAGCTTTCTTT
cdr3_aa: CASSSRLPGGRGTEAFF

clone_size: few
j_call: TRBJ2-1
cdr3_length: 13
d_call: -
v_call: TRBV19
cdr3_nt: TGTGCCAGTAGTATTGCCCTCCTCGGGGAGCAGTTCTTC
cdr3_aa: CASSIALLGEQFF

clone_size: -
j_call: TRBJ2-3
cdr3_length: 15
d_call: -
v_call: TRBV7-6
cdr3_nt: TGTGCCAGCAGCCCCCGGAGGGGGAGAACAGATACGCAGTATTTT
cdr3_aa: CASSPRRGRTDTQYF

clone_size: -
j_call: TRBJ1-3
cdr3_length: 16
d_call: -
v_call: TRBV9
cdr3_nt: TGTGCCAGCAGCGTAGGAGCAGGAGGGTCTGGAAACACCATATATTTT
cdr3_aa: CASSVGAGGSGNTIYF

clone_size: medium-sized
j_call: TRBJ1-2
cdr3_length: 13
d_call: -
v_call: TRBV6-6
cdr3_nt: TGTGCCAGCAGTTATCAGGGTGACTATGGCTACACCTTC
cdr3_aa: CASSYQGDYGYTF

clone_size: -
j_call: TRBJ1-6
cdr3_length: 15
d_call: TRBD1
v_call: TRBV5-1
cdr3_nt: TGCGCCAGCCATTATGAGGGGGACAGGGGTTCACCCCTCCACTTT
cdr3_aa: CASHYEGDRGSPLHF

clone_size: -
j_call: TRBJ2-5
cdr3_length: 12
d_call: -
v_call: TRBV7-6
cdr3_nt: TGTGCCAGCAGCTTCAGACCAGAGACCCAGTACTTC
cdr3_aa: CASSFRPETQYF

clone_size: -
j_call: TRBJ2-2
cdr3_length: 16
d_call: -
v_call: TRBV7-3
cdr3_nt: TGTGCCAGCAGCTTAATGGGGGGGCCAGGGGCCGGGGAGCTGTTTTTT
cdr3_aa: CASSLMGGPGAGELFF

clone_size: -
j_call: TRBJ2-2
cdr3_length: 15
d_call: TRBD1
v_call: TRBV30
cdr3_nt: TGTGCCTGGAGTGCCGGGACAGGGTTAACCGGGGAGCTGTTTTTT
cdr3_aa: CAWSAGTGLTGELFF

clone_size: once
j_call: TRBJ2-7
cdr3_length: 13
d_call: -
v_call: TRBV5-6
cdr3_nt: TGTGCCAGCAGCTTGGGGATTTCCTACGAGCAGTACTTC
cdr3_aa: CASSLGISYEQYF

clone_size: -
j_call: TRBJ1-2
cdr3_length: 14
d_call: TRBD1
v_call: TRBV5-5
cdr3_nt: TGTGCCAGCAGGTTTGACAGGGTTTCGGTCGGCTACACCTTC
cdr3_aa: CASRFDRVSVGYTF

clone_size: once
j_call: TRBJ1-2
cdr3_length: 12
d_call: -
v_call: TRBV28
cdr3_nt: TGTGCCAGCAGTTTGTCTGAGAATGGCTACACCTTC
cdr3_aa: CASSLSENGYTF

clone_size: once
j_call: TRBJ2-3
cdr3_length: 16
d_call: -
v_call: TRBV5-8
cdr3_nt: TGTGCCAGCAGCTTGGCTGCGGCCCCGGGAAAGGATACGCAGTATTTT
cdr3_aa: CASSLAAAPGKDTQYF

clone_size: -
j_call: TRBJ2-1
cdr3_length: 16
d_call: TRBD1
v_call: TRBV18
cdr3_nt: TGTGCCAGCTCACCCATCCGGGACAGCTCCTACAATGAGCAGTTCTTC
cdr3_aa: CASSPIRDSSYNEQFF

clone_size: -
j_call: TRBJ1-5
cdr3_length: 15
d_call: -
v_call: TRBV6-1
cdr3_nt: TGTGCCAGCAGTGAAGGTTACAGCCTTGGTCAGCCCCAGCATTTT
cdr3_aa: CASSEGYSLGQPQHF

clone_size: -
j_call: TRBJ1-2
cdr3_length: 14
d_call: TRBD1
v_call: TRBV5-1
cdr3_nt: TGCGCCAGCAGCTCGTTACAGGGGTTTAGCGGCTACACCTTC
cdr3_aa: CASSSLQGFSGYTF

clone_size: once
j_call: TRBJ2-3
cdr3_length: 15
d_call: TRBD1
v_call: TRBV4-1
cdr3_nt: TGCGCCAGCAGCCAAGCCGGACAGGGTTTAGATACGCAGTATTTT
cdr3_aa: CASSQAGQGLDTQYF

clone_size: -
j_call: TRBJ2-5
cdr3_length: 14
d_call: -
v_call: TRBV11-1
cdr3_nt: TGTGCCAGCAGGGACGACACGGGTGGAGAGACCCAGTACTTC
cdr3_aa: CASRDDTGGETQYF

clone_size: -
j_call: TRBJ1-1
cdr3_length: 12
d_call: -
v_call: TRBV18
cdr3_nt: TGTGCCAGCTCAGGCGTGAACACTGAAGCTTTCTTT
cdr3_aa: CASSGVNTEAFF

clone_size: -
j_call: TRBJ2-7
cdr3_length: 15
d_call: TRBD2
v_call: TRBV18
cdr3_nt: TGTGCCAGCTCACCCTCTAGCGGGGGGTCCTACGAGCAGTACTTC
cdr3_aa: CASSPSSGGSYEQYF

clone_size: -
j_call: TRBJ1-1
cdr3_length: 14
d_call: -
v_call: TRBV28
cdr3_nt: TGTGCCAGCAGTGTAGGGGGGTTTAACACTGAAGCTTTCTTT
cdr3_aa: CASSVGGFNTEAFF

clone_size: -
j_call: TRBJ2-7
cdr3_length: 13
d_call: TRBD2
v_call: TRBV7-3
cdr3_nt: TGTGCCAGCAGCCCGGGACTAGCGGGGGATAAGTACTTC
cdr3_aa: CASSPGLAGDKYF

clone_size: -
j_call: TRBJ1-1
cdr3_length: 15
d_call: TRBD1
v_call: TRBV2
cdr3_nt: TGTGCCAGCACGGACAGGCGGAGGGTGAACACTGAAGCTTTCTTT
cdr3_aa: CASTDRRRVNTEAFF

clone_size: -
j_call: TRBJ1-1
cdr3_length: 12
d_call: -
v_call: TRBV7-2
cdr3_nt: TGTGCCAGCAGCCCTCAGCGCACTGAAGCTTTCTTT
cdr3_aa: CASSPQRTEAFF

clone_size: -
j_call: TRBJ2-1
cdr3_length: 14
d_call: -
v_call: TRBV18
cdr3_nt: TGTGCCAGCTCACCACTATCTGGAAGCAATGAGCAGTTCTTC
cdr3_aa: CASSPLSGSNEQFF

clone_size: -
j_call: TRBJ2-5
cdr3_length: 14
d_call: TRBD1
v_call: TRBV6-1
cdr3_nt: TGTGCCACCTCGGACAGGGGAAGATCGGAGACCCAGTACTTC
cdr3_aa: CATSDRGRSETQYF

clone_size: -
j_call: TRBJ2-3
cdr3_length: 13
d_call: -
v_call: TRBV30
cdr3_nt: TGTGCCTGGAGTGGGGGGCCCACAGATACGCAGTATTTT
cdr3_aa: CAWSGGPTDTQYF

clone_size: -
j_call: TRBJ2-7
cdr3_length: 15
d_call: -
v_call: TRBV11-2
cdr3_nt: TGTGCCAGCAGCTTAGAGCCACAACGCTCCTACGAGCAGTACTTC
cdr3_aa: CASSLEPQRSYEQYF

clone_size: -
j_call: TRBJ2-3
cdr3_length: 13
d_call: -
v_call: TRBV7-3
cdr3_nt: TGTGCCAGCTCCTACAGAATCACAGATACGCAGTATTTT
cdr3_aa: CASSYRITDTQYF

clone_size: -
j_call: TRBJ1-1
cdr3_length: 15
d_call: TRBD1
v_call: TRBV7-9
cdr3_nt: TGTGCCAGCAGCTTACAGGGGGCTTCGGGCACTGAAGCTTTCTTT
cdr3_aa: CASSLQGASGTEAFF

clone_size: few
j_call: TRBJ1-6
cdr3_length: 13
d_call: -
v_call: TRBV2
cdr3_nt: TGTGCCAGCCAGACGCAGTATAATTCACCCCTCCACTTT
cdr3_aa: CASQTQYNSPLHF

clone_size: few
j_call: TRBJ1-2
cdr3_length: 13
d_call: -
v_call: TRBV5-1
cdr3_nt: TGCGCCAGCAGCCCCGGGACCCAACTCGGCTACACCTTC
cdr3_aa: CASSPGTQLGYTF

clone_size: -
j_call: TRBJ1-3
cdr3_length: 10
d_call: -
v_call: TRBV30
cdr3_nt: TGTGCCTGGAGTACAGACACCATATATTTT
cdr3_aa: CAWSTDTIYF

clone_size: -
j_call: TRBJ2-5
cdr3_length: 14
d_call: -
v_call: TRBV5-1
cdr3_nt: TGCGCCAGCAGCTTGTACAGACCTAAAGAGACCCAGTACTTC
cdr3_aa: CASSLYRPKETQYF

clone_size: -
j_call: TRBJ2-7
cdr3_length: 14
d_call: -
v_call: TRBV6-5
cdr3_nt: TGTGCCAGCAGGATCGTTGCGACAGCCTACGAGCAGTACTTC
cdr3_aa: CASRIVATAYEQYF

clone_size: -
j_call: TRBJ1-4
cdr3_length: 14
d_call: -
v_call: TRBV5-1
cdr3_nt: TGCGCCAGCAGCTTGGACGGGGCGCGGGAAAAACTGTTTTTT
cdr3_aa: CASSLDGAREKLFF

clone_size: -
j_call: TRBJ1-5
cdr3_length: 15
d_call: TRBD1
v_call: TRBV5-6
cdr3_nt: TGTGCCAGCAGCGCCTGGGACAGGGAAAGTCAGCCCCAGCATTTT
cdr3_aa: CASSAWDRESQPQHF

clone_size: -
j_call: TRBJ2-7
cdr3_length: 14
d_call: TRBD1
v_call: TRBV6-1
cdr3_nt: TGTGCCAGCAGCACAGGGGACACATCCTACGAGCAGTACTTC
cdr3_aa: CASSTGDTSYEQYF

clone_size: -
j_call: TRBJ1-2
cdr3_length: 13
d_call: -
v_call: TRBV6-6
cdr3_nt: TGTGCCAGCAGTTACTCCCGGTCCAATGGCTACACCTTC
cdr3_aa: CASSYSRSNGYTF

clone_size: -
j_call: TRBJ2-3
cdr3_length: 16
d_call: -
v_call: TRBV11-2
cdr3_nt: TGTGCCAGCAGCTTAGATCAAAGGGGGTTCACAGATACGCAGTATTTT
cdr3_aa: CASSLDQRGFTDTQYF

clone_size: -
j_call: TRBJ2-2
cdr3_length: 16
d_call: TRBD2
v_call: TRBV5-1
cdr3_nt: TGCGCCAGCAGCTCCTTAGCGGGGGCTTCCACCGGGGAGCTGTTTTTT
cdr3_aa: CASSSLAGASTGELFF

clone_size: -
j_call: TRBJ1-5
cdr3_length: 15
d_call: TRBD1
v_call: TRBV6-6
cdr3_nt: TGTGCCAGCAGTATTCAGGGGGGCAACAATCAGCCCCAGCATTTT
cdr3_aa: CASSIQGGNNQPQHF

clone_size: -
j_call: TRBJ2-6
cdr3_length: 19
d_call: TRBD1
v_call: TRBV5-1
cdr3_nt: TGCGCCAGCAGGGAGGGACAGGGTAGGATAAAATCTGGGGCCAACGTCCTGACTTTC
cdr3_aa: CASREGQGRIKSGANVLTF

clone_size: few
j_call: TRBJ2-7
cdr3_length: 14
d_call: -
v_call: TRBV6-5
cdr3_nt: TGTGCCAGCAGCCCGTCGCTATGGGGATACGAGCAGTACTTC
cdr3_aa: CASSPSLWGYEQYF

clone_size: -
j_call: TRBJ1-5
cdr3_length: 17
d_call: -
v_call: TRBV2
cdr3_nt: TGTGCCAGCGGCAGGGGCTCACTCTCCTGGGGCAATCAGCCCCAGCATTTT
cdr3_aa: CASGRGSLSWGNQPQHF

clone_size: medium-sized
j_call: TRBJ2-7
cdr3_length: 13
d_call: -
v_call: TRBV5-4
cdr3_nt: TGTGCCAGCAGCTTGGAGGCGGCCTACGAGCAGTACTTC
cdr3_aa: CASSLEAAYEQYF

clone_size: -
j_call: TRBJ2-3
cdr3_length: 17
d_call: -
v_call: TRBV6-1
cdr3_nt: TGTGCCAGCAGTGATCGATTCTTGGCGGGGAGCACAGATACGCAGTATTTT
cdr3_aa: CASSDRFLAGSTDTQYF

clone_size: -
j_call: TRBJ1-2
cdr3_length: 14
d_call: -
v_call: TRBV6-1
cdr3_nt: TGTGCCAGCAGTGAACCAGGGACATTCTATGGCTACACCTTC
cdr3_aa: CASSEPGTFYGYTF

clone_size: -
j_call: TRBJ2-1
cdr3_length: 13
d_call: -
v_call: TRBV7-3
cdr3_nt: TGTGCCAGCAGCTCCACACTAGTGGCTGAGCAGTTCTTC
cdr3_aa: CASSSTLVAEQFF